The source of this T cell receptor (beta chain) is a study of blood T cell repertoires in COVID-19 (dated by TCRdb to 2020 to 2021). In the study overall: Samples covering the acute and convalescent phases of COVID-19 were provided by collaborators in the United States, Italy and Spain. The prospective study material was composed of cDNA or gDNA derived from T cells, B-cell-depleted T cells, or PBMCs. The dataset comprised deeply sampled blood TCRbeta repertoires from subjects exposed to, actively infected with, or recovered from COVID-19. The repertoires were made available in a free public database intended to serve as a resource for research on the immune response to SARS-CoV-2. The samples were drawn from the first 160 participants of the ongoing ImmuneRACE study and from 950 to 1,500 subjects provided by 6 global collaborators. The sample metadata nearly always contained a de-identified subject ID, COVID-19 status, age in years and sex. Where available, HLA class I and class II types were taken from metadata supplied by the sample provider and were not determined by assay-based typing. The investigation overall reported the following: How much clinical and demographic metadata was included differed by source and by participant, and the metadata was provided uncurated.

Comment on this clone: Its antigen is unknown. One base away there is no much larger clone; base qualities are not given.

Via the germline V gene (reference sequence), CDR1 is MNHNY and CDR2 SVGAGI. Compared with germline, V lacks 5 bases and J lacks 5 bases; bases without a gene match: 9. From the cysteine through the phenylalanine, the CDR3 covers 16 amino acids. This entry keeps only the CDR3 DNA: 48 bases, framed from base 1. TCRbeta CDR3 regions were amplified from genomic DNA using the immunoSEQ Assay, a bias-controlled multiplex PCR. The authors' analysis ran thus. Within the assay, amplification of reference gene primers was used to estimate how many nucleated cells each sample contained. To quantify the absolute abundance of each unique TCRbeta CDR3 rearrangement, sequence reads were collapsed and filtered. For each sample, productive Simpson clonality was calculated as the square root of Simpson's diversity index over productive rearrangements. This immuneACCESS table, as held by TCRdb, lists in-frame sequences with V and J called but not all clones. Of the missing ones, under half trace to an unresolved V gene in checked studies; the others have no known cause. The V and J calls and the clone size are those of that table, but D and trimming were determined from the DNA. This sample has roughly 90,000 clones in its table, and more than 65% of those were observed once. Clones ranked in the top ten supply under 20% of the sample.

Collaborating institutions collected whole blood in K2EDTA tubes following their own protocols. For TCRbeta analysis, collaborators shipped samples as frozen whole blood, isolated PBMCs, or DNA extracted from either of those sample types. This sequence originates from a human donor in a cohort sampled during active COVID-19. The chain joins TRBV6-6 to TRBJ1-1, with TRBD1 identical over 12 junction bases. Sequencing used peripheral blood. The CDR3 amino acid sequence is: CASSVRDRGLGTEAFF. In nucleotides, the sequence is TGTGCCAGCAGTGTCCGGGACAGGGGGCTGGGGACTGAAGCTTTCTTT.